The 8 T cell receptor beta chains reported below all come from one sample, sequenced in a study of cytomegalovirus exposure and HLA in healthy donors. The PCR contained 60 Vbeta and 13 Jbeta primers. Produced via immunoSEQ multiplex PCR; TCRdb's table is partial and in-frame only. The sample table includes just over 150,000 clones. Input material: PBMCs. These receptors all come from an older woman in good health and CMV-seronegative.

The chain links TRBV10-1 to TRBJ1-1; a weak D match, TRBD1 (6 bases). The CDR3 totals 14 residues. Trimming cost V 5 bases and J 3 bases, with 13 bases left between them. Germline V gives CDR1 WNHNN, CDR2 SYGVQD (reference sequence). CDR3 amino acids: CASSPGEGDTEAFF. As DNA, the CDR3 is TGCGCCAGCAGTCCAGGGGAGGGGGACACTGAAGCTTTCTTT.

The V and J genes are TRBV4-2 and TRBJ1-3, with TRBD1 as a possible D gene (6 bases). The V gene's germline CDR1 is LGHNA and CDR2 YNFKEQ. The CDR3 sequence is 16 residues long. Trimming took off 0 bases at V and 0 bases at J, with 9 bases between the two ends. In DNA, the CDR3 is TGTGCCAGCAGCCAAGAAGGGACAAACTCTGGAAACACCATATATTTT. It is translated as CASSQEGTNSGNTIYF.

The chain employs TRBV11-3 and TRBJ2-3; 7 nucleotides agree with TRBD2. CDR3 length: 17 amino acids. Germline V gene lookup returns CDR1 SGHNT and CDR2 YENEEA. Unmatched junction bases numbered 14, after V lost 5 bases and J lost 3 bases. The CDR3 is CASSPRRGKRGTDTQYF. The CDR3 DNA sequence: TGTGCCAGCAGCCCCAGGAGGGGCAAGCGGGGAACAGATACGCAGTATTTT. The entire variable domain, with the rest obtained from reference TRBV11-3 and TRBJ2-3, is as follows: EAGVVQSPRYKIIEKKQPVAFWCNPISGHNTLYWYLQNLGQGPELLIRYENEEAVDDSQLPKDRFSAERLKGVDSTLKIQPAELGDSAVYLCASSPRRGKRGTDTQYFGPGTRLTVL.

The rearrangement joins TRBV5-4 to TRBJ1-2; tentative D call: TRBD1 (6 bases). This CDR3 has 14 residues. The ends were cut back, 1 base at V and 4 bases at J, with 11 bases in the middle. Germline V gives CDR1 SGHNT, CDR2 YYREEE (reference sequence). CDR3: CASSLMGRGYGYTF. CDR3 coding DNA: TGTGCCAGCAGCTTGATGGGCAGGGGCTATGGCTACACCTTC. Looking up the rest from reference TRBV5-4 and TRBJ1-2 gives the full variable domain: ETGVTQSPTHLIKTRGQQVTLRCSSQSGHNTVSWYQQALGQGPQFIFQYYREEENGRGNFPPRFSGLQFPNYSSELNVNALELDDSALYLCASSLMGRGYGYTFGSGTRLTVV.

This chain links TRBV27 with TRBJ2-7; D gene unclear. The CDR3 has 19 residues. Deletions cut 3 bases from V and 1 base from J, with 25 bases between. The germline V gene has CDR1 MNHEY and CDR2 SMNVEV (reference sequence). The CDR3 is CASSLVGPVSQPLSYEQYF. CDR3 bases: TGTGCCAGCAGTTTGGTTGGGCCCGTGAGTCAACCTCTATCCTACGAGCAGTACTTC.

The CDR3 DNA is TGTGCCAGCAGCTTAGATCGGACTAGCGGGAGGGCCGCCCAAGAGACCCAGTACTTC. Translating gives CASSLDRTSGRAAQETQYF. This sequence joins TRBV7-2 and TRBJ2-5; the match to TRBD2 covers 15 bases. The V gene's germline CDR1 is SGHTA and CDR2 FQGNSA. The CDR3 has 19 amino acids. V shed 1 base and J 1 base; nucleotides not matched to a gene: 7.

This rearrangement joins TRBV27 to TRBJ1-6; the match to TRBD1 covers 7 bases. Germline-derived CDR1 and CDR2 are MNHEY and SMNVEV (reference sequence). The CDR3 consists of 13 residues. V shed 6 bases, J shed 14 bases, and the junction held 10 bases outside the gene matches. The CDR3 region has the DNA TGTGCCAGCAGGCGGACAGGCATCCGGGCCCTCCACTTT. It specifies CASRRTGIRALHF.

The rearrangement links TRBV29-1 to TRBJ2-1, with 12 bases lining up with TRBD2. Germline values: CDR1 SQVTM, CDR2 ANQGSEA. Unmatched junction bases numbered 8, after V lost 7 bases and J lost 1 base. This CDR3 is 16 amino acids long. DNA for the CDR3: TGCAGCGCAAGACTAGCGGGAGCGAGGTCCTACAATGAGCAGTTCTTC. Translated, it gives CSARLAGARSYNEQFF.